One T cell receptor (beta chain) is described in this entry. Antigen: not known. This entry comes from a study of T cells expressing NK-cell markers. About the study: Sorted T-cell subsets CD3+CD56+NKG2C+, CD3+CD56+NKG2C- and CD3+CD56-NKG2C+ were TCR beta-sequenced.

The CDR3 runs to 15 residues. Germline V gene data show CDR1 as KGHDR and CDR2 as SFDVKD. What made the TCR beta cDNA was 5'RACE template switching with UMIs. TCRdb re-analyzed the 5' RACE reads; it lists each CDR3 protein once, without DNA. This listing includes some 460,000 distinct CDR3 sequences. Study-wide findings and caveats: Topping the CD3+CD56-NKG2C+ fraction as well were these clonotypes, in several donors.

The V call is TRBV24-1, the J call TRBJ2-2; lacking DNA, the TRBD2 call made by TCRdb goes unchecked. Sequenced material: blood T cells: a sorted CD56 or NKG2C T cell subset, CD4+ or CD8+ T cells, or bulk PBMC T cells (not recorded which). The TCR sequence derives from a woman aged 50 to 65 in good health. The CDR3 here is CATSDPPKTSGELFF.